The T cell receptor (beta chain) under discussion was sequenced for a study of T-cell reconstitution after alpha-beta-depleted transplantation in children. General study findings and limits: About two months after transplant, alpha-beta T cells reportedly came from several hundred expanded graft clones. A year post-transplant, T-cell counts and diversity derived mostly from newly produced T cells. Recipient T cells and thymic progenitors that survived were the source of the high TCRbeta diversity seen at day 60 in some patients.

The TCRbeta library incorporated unique molecular identifiers. TCRdb recomputed calls from the PCR reads with MiXCR, one row per CDR3 protein. The sample consists of about 420,000 distinct CDR3 sequences, 15% to 20% of them appearing once. This clonotype was picked up many times. Its specificity is unknown. The TCR was taken from a boy under three years old who had a stem cell transplant for Wiskott-Aldrich syndrome, so the T cells may come from the graft donor. This material consisted of PBMCs, mostly from graft donor cells, taken 360 days after TCRalphabeta/CD19-depleted stem cell transplant.

The CDR3 bases are TGTGCCAGCAGTTTCCGACAGGGGGGCCTCGGAAACACCATATATTTT. Amino acid sequence: CASSFRQGGLGNTIYF. The chain combines TRBV6-5 with TRBJ1-3, with 9 bases lining up with TRBD1. V shed 4 bases, J shed 4 bases, and the junction held 8 bases outside the gene matches. The CDR3 runs 16 residues. In germline, CDR1 is MNHEY, CDR2 SVGAGI.